A selection of T cell receptor beta chains follows, all from one sample in a study. Via MiXCR, TCRdb re-called the 5' RACE reads, giving one row per CDR3 protein. The sample records some 9,200 distinct CDR3 sequences, around 53% being singletons. The sequenced sample consisted of Tregs sorted from a lymph node. All receptors come from a female donor with breast cancer. Each CDR3 is given without its conserved first and last residue.

v_call cdr3_aa
TRBV10-3 ATTGGGGNQPQH
TRBV29-1 SITIRDRGSDEQF
TRBV6-2/TRBV6-3 ASSYPEREQY
TRBV25-1 ASSASGTVRPYEQY
TRBV6-1 ASSRVGGGGTDTQY
TRBV29-1 SVKDRPNYGYT
TRBV12-3/TRBV12-4 ASSFLQGLWFNEQF
TRBV20-1 SASPGGNSYNEQF
TRBV20-1 SAVAGGVAKNIQY
TRBV6-1 ASSVHQGAEAF
TRBV20-1 SARGSRRVGEKLF
TRBV12-3/TRBV12-4 ASSLRGSNYGYT
TRBV20-1 SATGRETQY